The TCR beta chain described here comes from a study of response to subunit inactivated influenza vaccine. Study findings and constraints: The authors put forward the suggestion that each seasonal influenza vaccination may bring in only a limited number of new T cells.

Notes on this clonotype: Its antigen is currently unknown.

V was pared by 2 bases and J by 4 bases, with 13 bases between. The CDR3 is 15 residues long. Germline CDR1 is SGDLS and CDR2 is YYNGEE. TCRdb used MiXCR to reprocess the RT-PCR reads, holding one entry per CDR3 protein. The sample consists of about 700,000 distinct CDR3 sequences, approximately 15% of them appearing once. The sample consisted of PBMCs from blood, taken roughly 2 weeks before vaccination. The rearrangement joins TRBV9 to TRBJ1-3; maybe TRBD1 (5 bases). This TCR came from a man over 45 who received an inactivated influenza vaccine. Here the CDR3 reads CASSVGQGGGNTIYF. The CDR3 DNA reads as TGTGCCAGCAGCGTCGGGCAGGGCGGCGGAAACACCATATATTTT.